This T cell receptor beta chain was sequenced in a study of T cells and Merkel cell carcinoma outcomes. Per the germline V gene, CDR1 is MNHEY and CDR2 is SMNVEV (reference sequence). V was clipped by 4 bases and J by 3 bases; unmatched bases: 10. The CDR3 covers 16 residues. Study outcomes and limitations: In Merkel cell carcinoma, repertoire and T-cell density reportedly predicted outcomes.

Using immunoSEQ multiplex PCR, the repertoire was profiled, and TCRdb retains in-frame clones only, with some absent. The sample has thousands of clones; approximately 92% are singletons. A few counts support this clone. Its antigen is not known. Sequences were obtained from tumor tissue from Merkel cell carcinoma. The sequence was collected from a human donor with Merkel cell carcinoma. The chain joins TRBV27 to TRBJ2-7; 9 bases line up with TRBD1. The CDR3 spells CASSYSLRDRDYEQYF. The CDR3 DNA is TGTGCCAGCAGTTACTCACTCCGGGACAGGGACTACGAGCAGTACTTC.